These 22 T cell receptor beta chains came from one sample sequenced in a study of patients and donors after allogeneic stem cell transplantation. TCRdb independently ran MiXCR on the RT-PCR reads; one entry per CDR3 protein. The sample shows approximately 160,000 distinct CDR3 sequences, 30% of them seen only once. The sequenced material came from blood, either unsorted or a sorted T cell fraction (not recorded which). The receptor source for this set is a human donor who was either an allogeneic HSCT recipient or a stem cell or donor lymphocyte infusion donor (not recorded which). It is not recorded whose cells these are; they may come from a transplant donor.

The rearrangement joins TRBV5-1 to TRBJ2-5; either TRBD1 or TRBD2 may fit D (5 bases each). The CDR3 totals 15 residues. CDR1 SGHRS and CDR2 YFSETQ come from the germline V gene. The ends were cut back, 4 bases at V and 1 base at J, with 14 bases in the middle. The CDR3: CASSGGPGLQETQYF. DNA for the CDR3: TGCGCCAGCAGCGGGGGTCCGGGGCTCCAAGAGACCCAGTACTTC.

This clonotype was observed at least ten times. V and J are TRBV2 and TRBJ2-7; no clear D gene. This CDR3 region has 14 residues. The germline V gene encodes CDR1 SNHLY and CDR2 FYNNEI. The V end lost 8 bases, the J end lost 2 bases, and 16 bases lay between the germline ends. The CDR3 sequence is CASSIGRSTYEQYF. CDR3 in DNA: TGTGCCAGCTCGATAGGACGGAGCACCTACGAGCAGTACTTC.

The chain joins TRBV7-2 to TRBJ1-5, with D possibly TRBD1 on 5 matching bases. CDR1 SGHTA and CDR2 FQGNSA come from the germline V gene. The CDR3 extends over 14 amino acids. Trimming took off 5 bases at V and 2 bases at J, with 10 bases between the two ends. The CDR3 loop is CASSGRGGNQPQHF. In nucleotides, the CDR3 is TGTGCCAGCAGCGGTAGAGGGGGCAATCAGCCCCAGCATTTT. Based on the CDR3 plus reference TRBV7-2 and TRBJ1-5, the full variable domain is GAGVSQSPSNKVTEKGKDVELRCDPISGHTALYWYRQSLGQGLEFLIYFQGNSAPDKSGLPSDRFSAERTGGSVSTLTIQRTQQEDSAVYLCASSGRGGNQPQHFGDGTRLSIL.

In its sample, this clonotype was seen a few times. The V and J genes are TRBV5-1 and TRBJ2-7, with D possibly TRBD1 on 5 matching bases. This CDR3 is built from 14 residues. Germline V gives CDR1 SGHRS, CDR2 YFSETQ. The V gene lost 1 base and the J gene lost 5 bases, with 13 bases spanning the gap. CDR3: CASSLLGRENEQYF. As DNA, the CDR3 is TGCGCCAGCAGCTTGTTGGGCAGGGAAAACGAGCAGTACTTC.

This clonotype was observed a handful of times. The chain joins TRBV27 to TRBJ2-1; D tentatively reads TRBD1 or TRBD2 (5 bases each). V was pared by 2 bases and J by 5 bases, with 13 bases between. The CDR3 is 15 amino acids. Germline loops: CDR1 MNHEY, CDR2 SMNVEV (reference sequence). CDR3: CASSLGGAYHNEQFF. In nucleotides, the CDR3 is TGTGCCAGCAGTTTAGGGGGAGCGTACCACAATGAGCAGTTCTTC.

This clonotype was detected only a few times. The CDR3 does not close with the conserved phenylalanine or tryptophan, likely indicating a read error. Because the CDR3's place on the DNA is in doubt, the DNA is left out and the CDR3 is given as listed by TCRdb. J is TRBJ2-4 and V is TRBV10-1. Germline CDR1 is WNHNN and CDR2 is SYGVQD (reference sequence). The CDR3 contains 10 residues when both ends are counted. This CDR3 is CASSERSGFV.

This clonotype was recorded at least ten times. The chain links TRBV24-1 to TRBJ1-1; D uncertain. Per the germline V gene, CDR1 is KGHDR and CDR2 is SFDVKD. Deletions cut 2 bases from V and 3 bases from J, with 6 bases between. The CDR3 has 13 residues. This CDR3 reads CATSDSYYTEAFF. In nucleotides, the CDR3 is TGTGCCACCAGTGATTCCTATTACACTGAAGCTTTCTTT.

In the case of this clonotype: One junction end does not reproduce the germline sequence, and a read error may be involved. The J gene is TRBJ1-2, the V gene TRBV6-5, with D perhaps matching TRBD1 (6 bases). The CDR3 extends over 16 amino acids. The germline V gene has CDR1 MNHEY and CDR2 SVGAGI. The CDR3 spells CASSPFRGAYNYGCTF. The CDR3, as DNA: TGTGCCAGCAGTCCGTTTAGGGGGGCGTATAACTATGGCTGCACCTTC.

This clonotype was counted a few times. This chain joins TRBV12-3 or TRBV12-4 and TRBJ2-7, with D uncertain. This CDR3 is built from 14 residues. V lost 1 base to trimming and J lost 3 bases, with 10 bases between them. The CDR3 DNA is TGTGCCAGCAGTTTAGGGACCCCAGACTACGAGCAGTACTTC. It is translated as CASSLGTPDYEQYF.

This clonotype has more than one count but fewer than ten. This sequence joins TRBV6-6 and TRBJ2-5; D is possibly TRBD2 (6 bases). This CDR3 region has 16 residues. Germline V lookup: CDR1 MNHNY, CDR2 SVGAGI (reference sequence). Trimming cost V 2 bases and J 0 bases, with 13 bases left between them. CDR3 in DNA: TGTGCCAGCAGTTACCCATCGGGAGTGTACCAAGAGACCCAGTACTTC. Residues: CASSYPSGVYQETQYF.

This clonotype was observed many times. J is TRBJ1-1 and V is TRBV6-5, with TRBD1 identical over 10 bases. CDR1 and CDR2 (germline): MNHEY, SVGAGI. This CDR3 spans 14 amino acids. The trim removed 5 bases at V and 8 bases at J, leaving 8 bases unmatched. CDR3 bases: TGTGCCAGCAGTCTACGGACAGGGGGAAGGGAAGCTTTCTTT. Protein product: CASSLRTGGREAFF.

V gene TRBV29-1 combines with J gene TRBJ2-7; the D gene could be TRBD1 or TRBD2 (5 bases each). Germline CDR1 reads SQVTM; CDR2 reads ANQGSEA. This CDR3 spans 13 amino acids. V lost 4 bases and J lost 2, with 12 bases in between. The CDR3 is CSVGDGETYEQYF. For the CDR3, the DNA is TGCAGCGTTGGGGACGGTGAGACCTACGAGCAGTACTTC.

In its sample, this clonotype was seen a few times. The chain combines TRBV9 with TRBJ1-3; D is undetermined. With 5 bases removed from V and 1 base from J, the gap between germline ends came to 16 bases. Germline V gene data show CDR1 as SGDLS and CDR2 as YYNGEE. CDR3 length equals 16 residues. This chain's CDR3 is CASRTGGEGSGNTIYF. Here the CDR3 DNA reads TGTGCCAGCAGGACGGGCGGCGAAGGATCTGGAAACACCATATATTTT.

This clonotype was counted between two and nine times. The rearrangement uses TRBV4-1 and TRBJ1-3; no clear D. This CDR3 contains 16 residues. Germline assignment: CDR1 MGHRA and CDR2 YSYEKL. V dropped 0 bases and J dropped 2 bases, with 11 bases sitting between them. CDR3: CASSQDTGGTGNTIYF. The DNA for the CDR3 is TGCGCCAGCAGCCAAGATACGGGAGGGACTGGAAACACCATATATTTT.

The chain combines TRBV15 with TRBJ2-1; D could derive from TRBD1 or TRBD2 (5 bases each). CDR1 LNHNV and CDR2 YYDKDF come from the germline V gene (reference sequence). Trimming removed 7 bases from V and 7 bases from J, with 17 bases in between. The CDR3 covers 14 residues. CDR3 nucleotides: TGTGCCACCAAAATAATTGGGGACCGGAATGAGCAGTTCTTC. It translates to CATKIIGDRNEQFF.

This clonotype showed up just a few times. This chain connects TRBV4-2 to TRBJ2-7; D is uncertain. V was pared by 3 bases and J by 2 bases, with 11 bases between. This CDR3 spans 14 amino acids. Germline assignment: CDR1 LGHNA and CDR2 YNFKEQ. The CDR3 nucleotides read TGTGCCAGCAGCCAGAAAGGGCCCACCTACGAGCAGTACTTC. Translated, it gives CASSQKGPTYEQYF.

This clonotype was detected a few times. The V gene is TRBV29-1, the J gene TRBJ1-1; D is unresolved. Germline CDR1 SQVTM, CDR2 ANQGSEA. V was trimmed by 4 bases and J by 3 bases, leaving 9 bases between them. This CDR3 contains 12 residues. CDR3 sequence (DNA): TGCAGCGTTGTTTTATTGGACACTGAAGCTTTCTTT. Protein sequence: CSVVLLDTEAFF.

Only a few counts were recorded for this clonotype. The chain combines TRBV20-1 with TRBJ2-1; maybe TRBD2 (7 bases). CDR3 length: 15 amino acids. From germline, CDR1 is DFQATT and CDR2 SNEGSKA (reference sequence). V lost 6 bases and J 3 bases, leaving 18 bases between the germline ends. DNA of the CDR3: TGCAGTGCGGTAGGGGGGGACTCCATCTACAATGAGCAGTTCTTC. It yields the protein CSAVGGDSIYNEQFF.

The gene calls are TRBV29-1 and TRBJ2-5; TRBD2 aligns across 7 bases. The CDR3 extends over 13 amino acids. Germline V gives CDR1 SQVTM, CDR2 ANQGSEA. With V trimmed by 6 bases and J by 9 bases, 13 bases remained unmatched. The CDR3 region has the DNA TGCAGCGTCACCGGACTAGGGCTTTGGGCCCAGTACTTC. It translates to CSVTGLGLWAQYF.

This chain uses TRBV20-1 with TRBJ2-3, with D possibly TRBD1 on 7 matching bases. This CDR3 is built from 15 residues. Germline V CDR1 and CDR2: DFQATT, SNEGSKA (reference sequence). Trimming stripped 3 bases from V and 4 bases from J, with 17 bases between. CDR3 sequence: CSAREGGQWSDTQYF. The CDR3 bases are TGCAGTGCTAGGGAGGGGGGACAGTGGTCAGATACGCAGTATTTT.

This clonotype was detected only a few times. The chain couples TRBV20-1 to TRBJ2-2; D tentatively fits TRBD1 or TRBD2 (5 bases each). Germline V gene data show CDR1 as DFQATT and CDR2 as SNEGSKA (reference sequence). CDR3 length equals 11 residues. V gave up 6 bases and J gave up 5 bases, with 7 bases separating them. Here the CDR3 DNA reads TGCAGTGCGAGGGGTACCGGGGAGCTGTTTTTT. Its protein is CSARGTGELFF.

This clonotype has just one count. CDR3 sequence reads: CSARPTSGSSYEQYF. In DNA form, the CDR3 reads TGCAGTGCTAGACCCACTAGCGGGAGCTCCTACGAGCAGTACTTC. The J gene is TRBJ2-7, the V gene TRBV20-1; 11 bases fit TRBD2. Germline trimming cut 2 bases from V and 0 bases from J; bases unmatched to any gene: 3. Germline CDR1 DFQATT, CDR2 SNEGSKA (reference sequence). CDR3 size: 15 residues.